This T cell receptor beta chain came from a study of blood T cell repertoires in COVID-19. Background on the study: Acute and convalescent COVID-19 samples came from the United States, Italy and Spain. The analysed material was cDNA or gDNA that came from T cells, B-cell-depleted T cells, or PBMCs.

This CDR3 region has 14 residues. With 6 bases removed from V and 4 bases from J, the gap between germline ends came to 16 bases. Germline CDR1 and CDR2: WSHSY and SAAADI. Original processing methods: Counts of nucleated cells, estimated from reference gene primer amplification, were obtained. Assay: immunoSEQ multiplex PCR; the TCRdb copy retains only in-frame clones and omits some. D and trimming come from the DNA, and the V and J calls and clone size come from that table. Counted here are roughly 120,000 clones, approximately 90% occurring once; the ten biggest clones make up 25% to 30%. V usage is TRBV10-2 and J usage is TRBJ2-7, with TRBD2 as a possible D gene (6 bases). The material sequenced was peripheral blood. The receptor comes from a man aged 65 to 85 with active or convalescent COVID-19. The CDR3, as DNA: TGCGCCAGCAGGGGGATGGCGGGAAGGTACGAGCAGTACTTC. This codes for CASRGMAGRYEQYF.